These 16 T cell receptor beta chains came from one sample sequenced in a study of control samples from healthy donors and cancer patients. Measured with immunoSEQ multiplex PCR; TCRdb has only the in-frame clones, and not every one. The sample records about 120,000 clones, around 92% being singletons. The sample comprised blood. Receptors originate from a man aged 45-65 years in good health.

The V call is TRBV29-1, the J call TRBJ2-2; tentative D call: TRBD1 (5 bases). The germline gives CDR1 SQVTM, CDR2 ANQGSEA. The CDR3 loop spans 13 amino acids. The V end lost 7 bases, the J end lost 3 bases, and 12 bases lay between the germline ends. The CDR3: CSAGATDTGELFF. The CDR3 DNA reads as TGCAGCGCTGGGGCGACGGACACCGGGGAGCTGTTTTTT.

This clone has only one observation. The genes are TRBV19 and TRBJ2-3; no clear D. The CDR3 spans 13 residues. Trimming shortened V by 6 bases and J by 5 bases, and 12 bases separated the two germline ends. Germline V gene sequence: CDR1 LNHDA, CDR2 SQIVND (reference sequence). CDR3 sequence reads: CASSLNLGDTQYF. The CDR3 DNA is TGTGCCAGTAGCCTCAATCTGGGAGATACGCAGTATTTT.

This clone has just a few counts. The chain joins TRBV19 to TRBJ1-6, with a possible D match to TRBD1 (6 bases). Trimming cost V 4 bases and J 7 bases, with 11 bases left between them. The CDR3 runs to 14 residues. The germline gives CDR1 LNHDA, CDR2 SQIVND (reference sequence). This CDR3 is CASSTTGANSPLHF. CDR3 coding DNA: TGTGCCAGTAGTACGACAGGAGCCAATTCACCCCTCCACTTT.

CDR3 loop: CASSQVGGDYNEQFF. For the CDR3, the DNA is TGTGCCAGCAGCCAAGTCGGAGGGGACTACAATGAGCAGTTCTTC. The chain has TRBV3-1 (or the pseudogene TRBV3-2) and TRBJ2-1, with TRBD2 as a possible D gene (6 bases). The CDR3 length is 15 residues. V was shortened by 1 base and J by 3 bases, with 10 bases between the two germline ends. Germline V gene lookup returns CDR1 LGHDT and CDR2 YNNKEL (reference sequence).

This clone was recorded once. This rearrangement joins TRBV7-9 to TRBJ1-5, with D perhaps matching TRBD1 (6 bases). V lost 3 bases and J 7 bases, leaving 13 bases between the germline ends. Germline V CDR1 and CDR2: SEHNR, FQNEAQ (reference sequence). The CDR3 sequence is 14 residues long. CDR3 DNA sequence: TGTGCCAGCAGCTTGGGAGGGGGAGGACAGCCCCAGCATTTT. It encodes CASSLGGGGQPQHF.

This clone came up once. Here the CDR3 reads CASSQSARQTYEQYF. The CDR3 bases are TGTGCCAGCAGCCAATCAGCACGACAGACCTACGAGCAGTACTTC. This chain connects TRBV3-1 (or the pseudogene TRBV3-2) to TRBJ2-7; perhaps TRBD1 as D (5 bases). This CDR3 contains 15 residues. Germline V CDR1 and CDR2: LGHDT, YNNKEL (reference sequence). V was shortened by 2 bases and J by 2 bases, with 13 bases between the two germline ends.

V and J are TRBV30 and TRBJ2-5, with no clear D. V lost 2 bases and J lost 1, with 8 bases in between. The germline V gene has CDR1 GTSNPN and CDR2 SVGIG (reference sequence). The CDR3 contains 13 residues. The CDR3 DNA sequence: TGTGCCTGGAGTACCGCAGGCCAAGAGACCCAGTACTTC. As protein: CAWSTAGQETQYF. Looking up the rest from reference TRBV30 and TRBJ2-5 gives the full variable domain: SQTIHQWPATLVQPVGSPLSLECTVEGTSNPNLYWYRQAAGRGLQLLFYSVGIGQISSEVPQNLSASRPQDRQFILSSKKLLLSDSGFYLCAWSTAGQETQYFGPGTRLLVL.

The chain's CDR3 is CASSLEGDDSPLHF. CDR3 nucleotide sequence: TGTGCCAGCAGTTTAGAGGGGGATGACTCACCCCTCCACTTT. The chain joins TRBV27 to TRBJ1-6; tentative D call: TRBD1 (6 bases). The CDR3 runs to 14 residues. V was trimmed by 2 bases and J by 10 bases, leaving 12 bases between them. Germline V lookup: CDR1 MNHEY, CDR2 SMNVEV (reference sequence).

The chain uses TRBV27 and TRBJ2-3, with D unresolved. Per germline, CDR1 MNHEY and CDR2 SMNVEV (reference sequence). CDR3 length equals 13 residues. V lost 1 base, J lost 5 bases, and 7 bases lay in between. The CDR3 region is CASSLWSGDTQYF. The CDR3 DNA sequence: TGTGCCAGCAGTTTATGGTCCGGAGATACGCAGTATTTT.

Note on this clone: One end of the junction fails to match germline, which may point to a read error. This chain connects TRBV7-6 to TRBJ2-6; D is uncertain. Germline V gene lookup returns CDR1 SGHVS and CDR2 FNYEAQ. The CDR3 length is 10 residues. CDR3 DNA: TGTGCCAGCACCTTAGGGGTCCTGACTTTC. Its protein is CASTLGVLTF. Full variable domain (missing parts from reference TRBV7-6 and TRBJ2-6): GAGVSQSPRYKVTKRGQDVALRCDPISGHVSLYWYRQALGQGPEFLTYFNYEAQQDKSGLPNDRFSAERPEGSISTLTIQRTEQRDSAMYRCASTLGVLTFGAGSRLTVL.

This chain connects TRBV5-1 to TRBJ1-6; TRBD1 is a possible D gene (6 bases). CDR1 and CDR2 from the germline V gene are SGHRS and YFSETQ. The germline V and J ends were trimmed by 3 bases and 5 bases, with 18 bases remaining between them. The CDR3 is 17 residues long. The CDR3 spells CASSSRWTARDNSPLHF. The DNA of the CDR3 is TGCGCCAGCAGCTCTAGGTGGACAGCCCGGGATAATTCACCCCTCCACTTT. The full variable domain, in which reference TRBV5-1 and TRBJ1-6 provide the parts outside the CDR3, is KAGVTQTPRYLIKTRGQQVTLSCSPISGHRSVSWYQQTPGQGLQFLFEYFSETQRNKGNFPGRFSGRQFSNSRSEMNVSTLELGDSALYLCASSSRWTARDNSPLHFGNGTRLTVT.

The rearrangement links TRBV28 to TRBJ1-4, with TRBD1 identical over 11 bases. Germline assignment: CDR1 MDHEN and CDR2 SYDVKM. The CDR3 spans 15 residues. V gave up 8 bases and J gave up 6 bases; unmatched junction bases: 8. The CDR3 is CASRTGGPGYEKLFF. The CDR3 coding sequence is TGTGCCAGCCGGACAGGGGGCCCGGGGTATGAAAAACTGTTTTTT.

On this clone itself: The sample holds other DNA sequences that translate to the same CDR3. V gene TRBV19 combines with J gene TRBJ1-1, with TRBD1 as a possible D gene (5 bases). Germline assignment: CDR1 LNHDA and CDR2 SQIVND (reference sequence). The CDR3 totals 14 residues. Trimming took off 5 bases at V and 0 bases at J, with 10 bases between the two ends. The CDR3 loop is CASSGTVLNTEAFF. The CDR3 DNA is TGTGCCAGTAGTGGGACGGTTCTGAACACTGAAGCTTTCTTT.

The gene calls are TRBV5-1 and TRBJ1-1; D is undetermined. The CDR3 totals 16 residues. V was pared by 0 bases and J by 0 bases, with 12 bases between. Germline V gene sequence: CDR1 SGHRS, CDR2 YFSETQ. CDR3 protein: CASSLAGLTLNTEAFF. As DNA, the CDR3 is TGCGCCAGCAGCTTGGCCGGACTGACCTTGAACACTGAAGCTTTCTTT.

V and J are TRBV25-1 and TRBJ2-7; TRBD1 aligns across 9 bases. This CDR3 spans 17 amino acids. V shed 1 base, J shed 1 base, and the junction held 8 bases outside the gene matches. Germline V CDR1 and CDR2: MGHDK, SYGVNS. CDR3 residues: CASSEFHGQGPSYEQYF. The DNA of the CDR3 is TGTGCCAGCAGTGAATTCCACGGACAGGGGCCATCCTACGAGCAGTACTTC.

This rearrangement joins TRBV29-1 to TRBJ1-1, with D hard to call. Germline loops: CDR1 SQVTM, CDR2 ANQGSEA. Trimming stripped 7 bases from V and 1 base from J, with 10 bases between. The CDR3 length is 12 residues. CDR3 nucleotides: TGCAGCGCTCCAAAGACGAACACTGAAGCTTTCTTT. Translation gives CSAPKTNTEAFF.